What follows is one T cell receptor beta chain and its context. Its antigen is still unknown. The PCR ran on 60 Vbeta and 13 Jbeta primers. The protocol was immunoSEQ multiplex PCR, while the TCRdb copy is restricted to in-frame clones and leaves out a portion. The table lists about 130,000 clones, about 70% of them singletons. Trimming pared 5 bases from V and 3 bases from J, leaving 17 bases between. CDR1 and CDR2 from the germline V gene are SGHNT and YYREEE (reference sequence). This CDR3 comprises 15 residues. This entry comes from a study of cytomegalovirus exposure and HLA in healthy donors. Whole-study findings and limits: An apparent linkage of common viral pathogens to several of the most significant clusters emerged in a later analysis.

The sample was PBMCs. J is TRBJ1-2 and V is TRBV5-4; possibly TRBD1 for D (6 bases). The source of this sequence is a woman aged 60 to 75 in good health and CMV-seropositive. This CDR3 is CASRFRQEPYYGYTF. CDR3 nucleotides: TGTGCCAGCAGGTTCAGACAGGAGCCTTACTATGGCTACACCTTC.